Listed here are 20 T cell receptor beta chains from one sample, sequenced in a study of shared clonotypes between healthy human individuals. Sequencing used immunoSEQ multiplex PCR; TCRdb keeps in-frame clones, though not all of them. Of 2 million to 2.5 million clones in the sample, 90% to 97% were seen once. Material for sequencing was naive CD4+ T cells sorted from blood. Subset meaning: CD45RA+ positively selected. The receptors were sampled from a man between 18 and 29 years old in good health.

As concerns this clone: Other DNA variants within this sample encode the same CDR3. CDR3 bases: TGTGCCAGCAGCTTAAGTAGGGAAGAGACCCAGTACTTC. It is translated as CASSLSREETQYF. This chain links TRBV7-3 with TRBJ2-5; D is ambiguous. Per the germline V gene, CDR1 is SGHTA and CDR2 is FQGTGA. The CDR3 is 13 residues long. V lost 1 base and J 3 bases, leaving 6 bases between the germline ends.

This clone was recorded once. CDR3: CASSSSTAGGRHEQYF. CDR3 DNA sequence: TGCGCCAGCAGCTCGTCTACAGCGGGTGGACGTCACGAGCAGTACTTC. The chain combines TRBV5-1 with TRBJ2-7; weak D call: TRBD2 (6 bases). With 3 bases removed from V and 5 bases from J, the gap between germline ends came to 21 bases. Germline values: CDR1 SGHRS, CDR2 YFSETQ. This CDR3 comprises 16 residues.

The chain joins TRBV25-1 to TRBJ1-4; D possibly corresponds to TRBD1 (5 bases). The CDR3 has 15 amino acids. The germline gives CDR1 MGHDK, CDR2 SYGVNS. V was shortened by 5 bases and J by 0 bases, with 10 bases between the two germline ends. The DNA of the CDR3 is TGTGCCAGCAGTATCCAGGGACCAACTAATGAAAAACTGTTTTTT. This translates into CASSIQGPTNEKLFF.

The sample holds one count of this clone. The chain carries TRBV5-3 and TRBJ2-1; TRBD2 aligns across 14 bases. TRBV5-3 is known as an ORF, though its function is uncertain. V lost 4 bases to trimming and J lost 7 bases; unmatched junction nucleotides: 7. The CDR3 covers 16 residues. The DNA for the CDR3 is TGTGCCAGAAGCCGGGGACTAGCGGGAGTTGAAAATGAGCAGTTCTTC. Protein sequence: CARSRGLAGVENEQFF.

The CDR3, as DNA: TGTGCCAGCAGTTCTTTGAGGGTAAATTCACCCCTCCACTTT. Its translation: CASSSLRVNSPLHF. The J gene is TRBJ1-6, the V gene TRBV6-5; D is unclear. The CDR3 covers 14 residues. V lost 4 bases and J lost 7, with 11 bases in between. CDR1 and CDR2 (germline): MNHEY, SVGAGI.

To note about this clone: Other nucleotide sequences from this sample produce the same CDR3. The genes are TRBV7-2 and TRBJ2-3; D ambiguous. Between the trimmed V and J ends, which lost 1 base and 3 bases, there was a span of 8 bases. Germline-derived CDR1 and CDR2 are SGHTA and FQGNSA. The CDR3 is 14 amino acids. Here the CDR3 reads CASSLVGGTDTQYF. CDR3 coding DNA: TGTGCCAGCAGCTTAGTGGGCGGAACAGATACGCAGTATTTT. Using reference TRBV7-2 and TRBJ2-3 for the parts outside the CDR3, the full variable domain is GAGVSQSPSNKVTEKGKDVELRCDPISGHTALYWYRQSLGQGLEFLIYFQGNSAPDKSGLPSDRFSAERTGGSVSTLTIQRTQQEDSAVYLCASSLVGGTDTQYFGPGTRLTVL.

V gene TRBV6-4 combines with J gene TRBJ2-3; D possibly matches TRBD1 or TRBD2 (7 bases each). This CDR3 spans 17 amino acids. Germline CDR1 reads MRHNA; CDR2 reads SNTAGT. Trimming stripped 2 bases from V and 5 bases from J, with 20 bases between. The CDR3 sequence: CASSDPDREGLIDTQYF. CDR3 nucleotides: TGTGCCAGCAGTGACCCCGACAGGGAGGGCTTGATAGATACGCAGTATTTT.

The V and J genes are TRBV18 and TRBJ1-1; possible D gene TRBD1, 5 bases. Germline loops: CDR1 KGHSH, CDR2 LQKENI. The CDR3 spans 17 residues. With 2 bases removed from V and 5 bases from J, the gap between germline ends came to 21 bases. The CDR3 spells CASSPNLLRVGETEAFF. In DNA, the CDR3 is TGTGCCAGCTCACCAAATCTACTCAGGGTAGGGGAAACTGAAGCTTTCTTT.

This chain joins TRBV4-3 and TRBJ1-3, with D possibly matching TRBD1 (5 bases). The germline V gene encodes CDR1 LGHNA and CDR2 YSLEER. V gave up 0 bases and J gave up 3 bases, with 15 bases separating them. The CDR3 runs to 17 residues. CDR3 amino acids: CASSQEVLGAVGNTIYF. CDR3 bases: TGCGCCAGCAGCCAAGAGGTGTTAGGGGCGGTTGGAAACACCATATATTTT.

The gene calls are TRBV7-8 and TRBJ2-5; D is possibly TRBD1 or TRBD2 (5 bases each). Germline assignment: CDR1 SGHVS and CDR2 FQNEAQ. The length of the CDR3 is 15 residues. Trimming pared 1 base from V and 4 bases from J, leaving 13 bases between. CDR3 sequence: CASSLDGARGETQYF. The CDR3 DNA sequence: TGTGCCAGCAGCTTAGATGGGGCTCGGGGAGAGACCCAGTACTTC.

This clone was detected once. The chain joins TRBV18 to TRBJ2-5; 9 bases align to TRBD2. This CDR3 contains 17 residues. CDR1 is KGHSH, CDR2 LQKENI, per germline. Trimming cost V 2 bases and J 4 bases; bases outside gene matches: 11. The CDR3, as DNA: TGTGCCAGCTCACCATACCCAGCGGGGGGCCCAGGAGAGACCCAGTACTTC. This gives the protein CASSPYPAGGPGETQYF.

As concerns this clone: This sample also contains other DNA sequences that code for the same CDR3. The V gene is TRBV5-8, the J gene TRBJ2-5; D gene uncertain. V lost 4 bases and J lost 5, with 6 bases in between. The CDR3 runs 11 residues. From germline, CDR1 is SGHTS and CDR2 YDEGEE. DNA of the CDR3: TGTGCCAGCAGCCCGAGTGAGACCCAGTACTTC. Protein product: CASSPSETQYF.

A single count supports this clone. This chain uses TRBV18 with TRBJ1-1, with 7 bases aligning to TRBD1. V shed 5 bases and J 4 bases; nucleotides not matched to a gene: 10. This CDR3 comprises 15 residues. Germline CDR1 reads KGHSH; CDR2 reads LQKENI. The CDR3 protein is CASSTGQAGGTEAFF. The CDR3 DNA sequence: TGTGCCAGCTCAACAGGACAGGCTGGGGGCACTGAAGCTTTCTTT. The full variable domain, in which reference TRBV18 and TRBJ1-1 provide the parts outside the CDR3, is NAGVMQNPRHLVRRRGQEARLRCSPMKGHSHVYWYRQLPEEGLKFMVYLQKENIIDESGMPKERFSAEFPKEGPSILRIQQVVRGDSAAYFCASSTGQAGGTEAFFGQGTRLTVV.

This chain uses TRBV11-2 with TRBJ2-3; no clear D gene. V lost 5 bases, J lost 2 bases, and 20 bases lay in between. From germline, CDR1 is SGHAT and CDR2 FQNNGV. This CDR3 has 17 residues. CDR3 protein: CASSQVGIGKPTDTQYF. In nucleotides, the CDR3 is TGTGCCAGCAGCCAAGTTGGTATCGGAAAACCCACAGATACGCAGTATTTT.

V and J are TRBV6-5 and TRBJ2-2; D is perhaps TRBD2 (5 bases). Germline CDR1 MNHEY, CDR2 SVGAGI. This CDR3 contains 14 residues. Trimming removed 9 bases at V and 7 bases at J, with 18 bases between. CDR3 loop: CASQRQVGGGELFF. The CDR3 DNA reads TGTGCCAGTCAGAGGCAGGTCGGAGGCGGGGAGCTGTTTTTT.

Written as DNA, the CDR3 is TGTGCCAGCAGCCAGACAGGGGGCCTTGAAAAACTGTTTTTT. Translating gives CASSQTGGLEKLFF. V and J are TRBV7-9 and TRBJ1-4, with 10 bases aligning to TRBD1. Germline lookup yields CDR1 SEHNR and CDR2 FQNEAQ (reference sequence). The V segment lost 5 bases and the J segment 7 bases; nucleotides outside the gene matches: 4. This CDR3 region has 14 residues.

The chain carries TRBV4-1 and TRBJ1-6; 7 nucleotides line up with TRBD1. CDR1 MGHRA and CDR2 YSYEKL come from the germline V gene. Trimming removed 1 base from V and 12 bases from J; junction bases left unmatched: 6. This CDR3 comprises 14 residues. The CDR3 nucleotides are TGCGCCAGCAGCCAAGGGGACAGTCCCGGACCCCTCCACTTT. Translated, it gives CASSQGDSPGPLHF.

As concerns this clone: Other DNA sequences in this specimen translate into the identical CDR3. This chain connects TRBV28 to TRBJ2-1; 8 nucleotides align to TRBD2. The germline CDR1 and CDR2 sequences are MDHEN and SYDVKM. The J segment lost 0 bases and the V segment lost 2 bases, leaving 0 bases of the junction unmatched. The CDR3 has 15 residues. CDR3 nucleotide sequence: TGTGCCAGCAGTTTAACTAGCGGCTCCTACAATGAGCAGTTCTTC. It encodes CASSLTSGSYNEQFF.

For this clone: The same CDR3 can be traced to other DNA sequences in this sample. The chain links TRBV6-1 to TRBJ1-5; D is unclear. V lost 5 bases, J lost 0 bases, and 5 bases lay in between. Germline CDR1 reads MNHNS; CDR2 reads SASEGT. CDR3 length: 13 amino acids. CDR3 sequence reads: CASSLDSNQPQHF. In nucleotides, the CDR3 is TGTGCCAGCAGTCTGGATAGCAATCAGCCCCAGCATTTT.

The rearrangement uses TRBV5-6 and TRBJ1-2; D is undetermined. The CDR3 is 15 amino acids. Trimming shortened V by 0 bases and J by 7 bases, and 16 bases separated the two germline ends. CDR1 SGHDT and CDR2 YYEEEE come from the germline V gene. CDR3 coding DNA: TGTGCCAGCAGCTTGGCGGGAGAGTCAGACCGTGGCTACACCTTC. As protein: CASSLAGESDRGYTF.